The 8 T cell receptor beta chains given below trace back to one sample, sequenced in a study of cytomegalovirus exposure and HLA in healthy donors. PCR involved 60 Vbeta and 13 Jbeta primers. TCRdb's table, derived via immunoSEQ multiplex PCR, lists solely in-frame clones and lacks some. This sample has about 130,000 clones, with about 10% found just once. Sequencing used PBMCs. The receptors originated from a young woman in good health and CMV-seropositive.

This clone was picked up a small number of times. The rearrangement uses TRBV25-1 and TRBJ2-7, with 10 nucleotides matching TRBD1. The CDR3 covers 18 residues. Germline V gene sequence: CDR1 MGHDK, CDR2 SYGVNS. With V trimmed by 2 bases and J by 6 bases, 16 bases remained unmatched. This chain's CDR3 is CASSETRPGGTGDLEQYF. The CDR3 region has the DNA TGTGCCAGCAGTGAAACCAGGCCAGGTGGGACAGGGGACCTCGAGCAGTACTTC.

The V and J genes are TRBV6-5 and TRBJ2-5; 7 bases align to TRBD1. The better agreement between TRBJ2-7 and the DNA end casts doubt on the J call. The CDR3 has 15 residues. The germline CDR1 and CDR2 sequences are MNHEY and SVGAGI. The CDR3 spells CASSYFSGTEYEQYF. The CDR3 DNA reads as TGTGCCAGCAGTTACTTCTCCGGGACAGAATACGAGCAGTACTTC.

V usage is TRBV4-1 and J usage is TRBJ2-1; TRBD2 matches 7 bases. This CDR3 has 14 residues. Germline trimming cut 1 base from V and 9 bases from J; bases unmatched to any gene: 6. Germline-derived CDR1 and CDR2 are MGHRA and YSYEKL. The CDR3 DNA follows: TGCGCCAGCAGCCAAGGCGGGAGTCCCAGTGAGCAGTTCTTC. It codes for CASSQGGSPSEQFF.

There are a few counts of this clone. The chain recombines TRBV5-5 with TRBJ1-2; maybe TRBD1 (6 bases). V shed 4 bases and J shed 6 bases, with 13 bases lying between them. Germline V gives CDR1 SGHKS, CDR2 YYEKEE (reference sequence). There are 13 residues in the CDR3. Written as DNA, the CDR3 is TGTGCCAGCAGCGGAGGACAGCTAAATGGCTACACCTTC. Its protein product is CASSGGQLNGYTF.

This clone was recorded a few times. The chain couples TRBV7-9 to TRBJ1-1; 7 nucleotides agree with TRBD1. After removal of 8 bases from V and 0 bases from J, the junction contained 3 bases not matched to a gene. Germline CDR1 reads SEHNR; CDR2 reads FQNEAQ (reference sequence). This CDR3 comprises 13 residues. The CDR3 region is CASGTDLNTEAFF. The CDR3 bases are TGTGCCAGCGGGACAGATCTGAACACTGAAGCTTTCTTT.

This chain joins TRBV5-5 and TRBJ2-1; TRBD1 matches 7 bases. CDR1 is SGHKS and CDR2 is YYEKEE in the germline V gene (reference sequence). CDR3 length: 14 residues. The trim removed 2 bases at V and 9 bases at J, leaving 8 bases unmatched. The CDR3 loop is CASSLNRDRIEQFF. The CDR3 DNA reads as TGTGCCAGCAGCTTAAACCGGGACAGAATTGAGCAGTTCTTC.

The rearrangement links TRBV30 to TRBJ2-7; tentatively, D is TRBD1 (6 bases). Trimming cost V 8 bases and J 2 bases, with 16 bases left between them. CDR1 is GTSNPN, CDR2 SVGIG, per germline (reference sequence). This CDR3 region has 13 residues. The CDR3 nucleotides read TGTGCCGCCTACAGGGAGAGGGCCTACGAGCAGTACTTC. Translation gives CAAYRERAYEQYF.

The chain combines TRBV29-1 with TRBJ1-5; the match to TRBD1 covers 7 bases. J lost 5 bases, V lost 5 bases, and 9 bases had no gene match. This CDR3 comprises 14 residues. Germline assignment: CDR1 SQVTM and CDR2 ANQGSEA. This CDR3 is CSVKLTGFDQPQHF. CDR3 coding DNA: TGCAGCGTTAAACTGACAGGGTTCGATCAGCCCCAGCATTTT.